This T cell receptor beta chain came from a study of blood T cell repertoires in COVID-19. Study overall: Sites across the United States, Italy and Spain contributed samples from acute and convalescent COVID-19.

In the authors' methods: Amplifying reference gene primers gave estimates of nucleated cell counts. Data came from immunoSEQ multiplex PCR; TCRdb stores just in-frame clones and leaves some out. Clone size and the V and J calls come from that table; the DNA yielded D and trimming. The sample has roughly 130,000 clones, around 77% seen once. Trimming removed 3 bases from V and 1 base from J, with 9 bases in between. Per the germline V gene, CDR1 is KGHSH and CDR2 is LQKENI. The CDR3 contains 14 residues. This chain links TRBV18 with TRBJ1-2; D uncertain. The sequence came from a man aged 55 to 69 with active or convalescent COVID-19. Material for sequencing was peripheral blood. The CDR3 here is CASSPNSNNYGYTF. CDR3 DNA: TGTGCCAGCTCACCGAACAGCAATAACTATGGCTACACCTTC. Looking up the rest from reference TRBV18 and TRBJ1-2 gives the full variable domain: NAGVMQNPRHLVRRRGQEARLRCSPMKGHSHVYWYRQLPEEGLKFMVYLQKENIIDESGMPKERFSAEFPKEGPSILRIQQVVRGDSAAYFCASSPNSNNYGYTFGSGTRLTVV.